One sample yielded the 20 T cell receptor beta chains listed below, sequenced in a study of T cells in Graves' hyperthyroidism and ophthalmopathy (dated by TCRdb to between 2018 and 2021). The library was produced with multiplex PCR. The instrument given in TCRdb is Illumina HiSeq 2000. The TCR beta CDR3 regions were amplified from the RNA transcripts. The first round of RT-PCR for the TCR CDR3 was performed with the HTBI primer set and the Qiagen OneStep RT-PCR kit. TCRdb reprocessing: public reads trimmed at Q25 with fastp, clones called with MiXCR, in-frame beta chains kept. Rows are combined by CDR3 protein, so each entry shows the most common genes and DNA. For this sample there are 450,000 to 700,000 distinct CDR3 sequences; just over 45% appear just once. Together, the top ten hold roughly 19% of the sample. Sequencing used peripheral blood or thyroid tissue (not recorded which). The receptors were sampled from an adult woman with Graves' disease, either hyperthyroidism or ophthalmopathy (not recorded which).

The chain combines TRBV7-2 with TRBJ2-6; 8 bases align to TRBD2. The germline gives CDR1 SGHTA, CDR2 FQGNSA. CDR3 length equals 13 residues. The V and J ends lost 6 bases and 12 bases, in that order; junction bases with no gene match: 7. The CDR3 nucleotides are TGTGCCAGCAGTATAGCCGGGACTAGCGTCCTGACTTTC. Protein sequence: CASSIAGTSVLTF.

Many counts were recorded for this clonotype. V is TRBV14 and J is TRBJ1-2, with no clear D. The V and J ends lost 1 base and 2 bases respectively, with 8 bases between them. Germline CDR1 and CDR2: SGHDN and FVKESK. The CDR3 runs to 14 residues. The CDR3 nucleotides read TGTGCCAGCAGCCAAGGTGGAGGAAACTATGGCTACACCTTC. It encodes CASSQGGGNYGYTF.

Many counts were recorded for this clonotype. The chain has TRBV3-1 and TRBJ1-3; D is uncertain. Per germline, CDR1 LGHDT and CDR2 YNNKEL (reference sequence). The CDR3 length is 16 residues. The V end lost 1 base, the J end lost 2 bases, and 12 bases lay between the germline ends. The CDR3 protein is CASSQGYGRTGNTIYF. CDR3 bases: TGTGCCAGCAGCCAAGGTTACGGGCGGACTGGAAACACCATATATTTT.

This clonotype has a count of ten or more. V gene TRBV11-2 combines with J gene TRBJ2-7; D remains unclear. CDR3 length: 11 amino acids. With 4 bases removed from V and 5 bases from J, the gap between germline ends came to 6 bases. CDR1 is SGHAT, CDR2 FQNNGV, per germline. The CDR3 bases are TGTGCCAGCAGCTCTACCCACGAGCAGTACTTC. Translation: CASSSTHEQYF.

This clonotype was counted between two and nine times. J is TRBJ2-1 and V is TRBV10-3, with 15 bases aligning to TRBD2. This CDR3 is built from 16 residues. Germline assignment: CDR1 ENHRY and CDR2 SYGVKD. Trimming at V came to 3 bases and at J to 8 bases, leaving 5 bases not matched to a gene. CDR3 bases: TGTGCCATCAGTGACGGACTAGCGGGAGGGCCGTATGAGCAGTTCTTC. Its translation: CAISDGLAGGPYEQFF.

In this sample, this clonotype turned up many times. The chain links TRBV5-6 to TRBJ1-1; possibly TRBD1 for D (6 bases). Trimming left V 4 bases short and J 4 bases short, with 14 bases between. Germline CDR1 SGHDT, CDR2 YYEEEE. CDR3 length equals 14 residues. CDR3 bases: TGTGCCAGCAGCGATACAGGGTGGAGCACTGAAGCTTTCTTT. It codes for CASSDTGWSTEAFF.

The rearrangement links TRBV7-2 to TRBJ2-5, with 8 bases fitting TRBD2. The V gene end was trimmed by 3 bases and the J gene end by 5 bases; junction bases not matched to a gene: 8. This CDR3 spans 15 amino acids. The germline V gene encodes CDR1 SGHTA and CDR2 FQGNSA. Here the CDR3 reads CASSFGAGLEETQYF. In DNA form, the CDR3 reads TGTGCCAGCAGCTTCGGAGCGGGACTAGAGGAGACCCAGTACTTC. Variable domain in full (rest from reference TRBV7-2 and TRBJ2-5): GAGVSQSPSNKVTEKGKDVELRCDPISGHTALYWYRQSLGQGLEFLIYFQGNSAPDKSGLPSDRFSAERTGGSVSTLTIQRTQQEDSAVYLCASSFGAGLEETQYFGPGTRLLVL.

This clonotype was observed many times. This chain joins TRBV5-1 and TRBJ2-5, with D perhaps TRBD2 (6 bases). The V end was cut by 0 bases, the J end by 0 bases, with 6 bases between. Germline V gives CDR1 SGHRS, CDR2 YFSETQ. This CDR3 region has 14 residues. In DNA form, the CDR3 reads TGCGCCAGCAGCTTGGCTAGCGACCAAGAGACCCAGTACTTC. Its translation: CASSLASDQETQYF.

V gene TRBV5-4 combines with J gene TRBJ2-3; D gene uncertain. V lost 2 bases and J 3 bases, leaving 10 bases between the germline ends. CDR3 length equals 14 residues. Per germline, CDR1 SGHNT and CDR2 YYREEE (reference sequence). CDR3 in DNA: TGTGCCAGCAGCTTTGCTAGTTCTACAGATACGCAGTATTTT. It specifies CASSFASSTDTQYF.

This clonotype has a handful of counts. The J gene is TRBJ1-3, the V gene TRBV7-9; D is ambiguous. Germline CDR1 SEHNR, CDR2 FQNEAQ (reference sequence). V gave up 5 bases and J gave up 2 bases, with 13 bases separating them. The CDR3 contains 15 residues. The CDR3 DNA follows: TGTGCCAGCAGCCAAAGTACGGGCACTGGAAACACCATATATTTT. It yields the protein CASSQSTGTGNTIYF.

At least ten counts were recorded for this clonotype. This CDR3 is CASSEAWQGQGDDQPQHF. The CDR3 bases are TGTGCCAGCAGTGAAGCGTGGCAAGGACAGGGAGACGATCAGCCCCAGCATTTT. The genes are TRBV2 and TRBJ1-5; 8 nucleotides agree with TRBD1. Germline lookup yields CDR1 SNHLY and CDR2 FYNNEI. V lost 0 bases to trimming and J lost 5 bases; unmatched junction nucleotides: 12. The CDR3 runs 18 residues.

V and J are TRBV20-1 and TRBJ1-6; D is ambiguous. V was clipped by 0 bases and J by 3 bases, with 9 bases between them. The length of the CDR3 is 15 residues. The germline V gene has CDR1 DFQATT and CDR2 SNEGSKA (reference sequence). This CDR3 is CSARDEGIYNSPLHF. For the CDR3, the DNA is TGCAGTGCTAGAGATGAAGGGATCTATAATTCACCCCTCCACTTT.

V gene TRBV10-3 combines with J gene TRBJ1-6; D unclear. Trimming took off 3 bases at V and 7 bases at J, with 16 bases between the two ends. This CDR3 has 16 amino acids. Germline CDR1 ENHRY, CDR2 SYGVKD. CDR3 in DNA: TGTGCCATCAGTGAAAGAAGTGGGAATGGGAATTCACCCCTCCACTTT. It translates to CAISERSGNGNSPLHF.

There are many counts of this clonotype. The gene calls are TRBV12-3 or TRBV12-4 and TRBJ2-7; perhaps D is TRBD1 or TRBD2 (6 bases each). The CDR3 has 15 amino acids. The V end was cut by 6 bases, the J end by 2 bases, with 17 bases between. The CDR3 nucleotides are TGTGCCAGCAGCTCTTCGAGGGGGGCGACCTACGAGCAGTACTTC. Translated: CASSSSRGATYEQYF.

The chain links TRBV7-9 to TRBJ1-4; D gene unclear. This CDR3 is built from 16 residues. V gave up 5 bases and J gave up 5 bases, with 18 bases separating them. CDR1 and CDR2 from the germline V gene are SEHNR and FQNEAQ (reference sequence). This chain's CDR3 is CASSPPERVENEKLFF. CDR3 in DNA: TGTGCCAGCAGCCCCCCGGAGCGGGTGGAGAATGAAAAACTGTTTTTT.

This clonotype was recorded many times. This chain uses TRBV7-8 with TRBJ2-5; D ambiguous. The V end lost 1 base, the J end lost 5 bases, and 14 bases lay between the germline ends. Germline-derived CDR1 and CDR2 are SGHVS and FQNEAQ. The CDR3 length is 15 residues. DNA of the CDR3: TGTGCCAGCAGCTTAGTCGGGTATGAGGCGGAGACCCAGTACTTC. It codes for CASSLVGYEAETQYF.

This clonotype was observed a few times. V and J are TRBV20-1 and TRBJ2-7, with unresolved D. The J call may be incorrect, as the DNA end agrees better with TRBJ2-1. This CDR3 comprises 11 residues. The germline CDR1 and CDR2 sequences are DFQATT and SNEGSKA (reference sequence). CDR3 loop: CSAELQDEQFF. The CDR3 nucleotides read TGCAGTGCAGAACTCCAGGATGAGCAGTTCTTC.

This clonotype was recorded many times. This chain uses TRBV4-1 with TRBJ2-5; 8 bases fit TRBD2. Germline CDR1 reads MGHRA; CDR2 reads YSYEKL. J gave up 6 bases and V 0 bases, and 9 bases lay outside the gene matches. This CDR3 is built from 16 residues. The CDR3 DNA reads TGCGCCAGCAGCCAAGACCCCGGGACTAGAAAGAAGACCCAGTACTTC. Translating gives CASSQDPGTRKKTQYF.

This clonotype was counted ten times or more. The CDR3 nucleotides read TGTGCCAGCAGCTCGGCCGGTTGGGATAACTATGGCTACACCTTC. Its translation is CASSSAGWDNYGYTF. The rearrangement joins TRBV13 to TRBJ1-2; D call uncertain. V lost 4 bases and J 1 base, leaving 13 bases between the germline ends. The length of the CDR3 is 15 residues. Germline assignment: CDR1 PRHDT and CDR2 FYEKMQ (reference sequence).

CDR3 DNA: TGCAGTGCTGTAACAGGGGGCCAAGAGACCCAGTACTTC. Protein: CSAVTGGQETQYF. The chain recombines TRBV20-1 with TRBJ2-5, with 8 bases fitting TRBD1. There are 13 residues in the CDR3. With V trimmed by 5 bases and J by 1 base, 3 bases remained unmatched. The germline V gene encodes CDR1 DFQATT and CDR2 SNEGSKA (reference sequence).